The 21 T cell receptor beta chains given below trace back to one sample, sequenced in a study of cytomegalovirus exposure and HLA in healthy donors. The data were produced by immunoSEQ multiplex PCR, yet TCRdb's version contains in-frame clones alone and is incomplete. Here the sample spans under 200,000 clones, around nine tenths being singletons. Sequencing used PBMCs. The receptors were sampled from a woman aged 18-29 years in good health and CMV-seronegative.

The V call is TRBV5-6, the J call TRBJ2-1; D may be TRBD2 (5 bases). Trimming shortened V by 3 bases and J by 6 bases, and 10 bases separated the two germline ends. Germline V lookup: CDR1 SGHDT, CDR2 YYEEEE. The CDR3 has 13 amino acids. The CDR3 sequence is CASSWERLNEQFF. CDR3 in DNA: TGTGCCAGCAGCTGGGAGAGACTCAATGAGCAGTTCTTC. Filled out from reference TRBV5-6 and TRBJ2-1, the complete variable domain reads DAGVTQSPTHLIKTRGQQVTLRCSPKSGHDTVSWYQQALGQGPQFIFQYYEEEERQRGNFPDRFSGHQFPNYSSELNVNALLLGDSALYLCASSWERLNEQFFGPGTRLTVL.

J is TRBJ2-5 and V is TRBV2, with TRBD2 matching over 7 bases. Germline V gene sequence: CDR1 SNHLY, CDR2 FYNNEI. The CDR3 is 14 amino acids. J gave up 9 bases and V 0 bases, and 7 bases lay outside the gene matches. CDR3: CASSEADSGVAQYF. DNA of the CDR3: TGTGCCAGCAGTGAAGCAGACAGCGGGGTAGCCCAGTACTTC.

This clone was seen just once. The V call is TRBV11-2, the J call TRBJ2-4; TRBD1 matches 7 bases. This CDR3 has 18 residues. The germline V gene has CDR1 SGHAT and CDR2 FQNNGV. With V trimmed by 4 bases and J by 0 bases, 12 bases remained unmatched. The CDR3, as DNA: TGTGCCAGCAGCTCAATAAAGGGACAGAGACTAGCCAAAAACATTCAGTACTTC. Protein: CASSSIKGQRLAKNIQYF. The variable domain in full, with the rest retrieved from reference TRBV11-2 and TRBJ2-4, is EAGVAQSPRYKIIEKRQSVAFWCNPISGHATLYWYQQILGQGPKLLIQFQNNGVVDDSQLPKDRFSAERLKGVDSTLKIQPAKLEDSAVYLCASSSIKGQRLAKNIQYFGAGTRLSVL.

The CDR3 loop reads CSVDSGRSRSTQYF. For the CDR3, the DNA is TGCAGCGTTGATAGCGGGAGGTCTCGGTCGACCCAGTACTTC. The chain uses TRBV29-1 and TRBJ2-5; TRBD2 matches 10 bases. Germline V gene lookup returns CDR1 SQVTM and CDR2 ANQGSEA. V shed 3 bases and J 7 bases; nucleotides not matched to a gene: 8. The CDR3 covers 14 residues.

This rearrangement joins TRBV2 to TRBJ1-6, with a weak D call TRBD1 (5 bases). In germline, CDR1 is SNHLY, CDR2 FYNNEI. V gave up 1 base and J gave up 7 bases, with 11 bases separating them. The CDR3 runs to 15 residues. The CDR3 region is CASSEGRAGNSPLHF. The CDR3 nucleotides read TGTGCCAGCAGTGAAGGCAGGGCGGGGAATTCACCCCTCCACTTT.

V is TRBV5-1 and J is TRBJ1-2; 7 bases match TRBD1. Germline V gene lookup returns CDR1 SGHRS and CDR2 YFSETQ. This CDR3 spans 16 amino acids. J lost 1 base, V lost 2 bases, and 8 bases had no gene match. DNA of the CDR3: TGCGCCAGCAGCTTTGGGGGGACAGCGAATAACTATGGCTACACCTTC. Its protein is CASSFGGTANNYGYTF. Complete variable domain (other parts from reference TRBV5-1 and TRBJ1-2): KAGVTQTPRYLIKTRGQQVTLSCSPISGHRSVSWYQQTPGQGLQFLFEYFSETQRNKGNFPGRFSGRQFSNSRSEMNVSTLELGDSALYLCASSFGGTANNYGYTFGSGTRLTVV.

This clone is medium-sized (0.01 to 0.1%) by share. This rearrangement joins TRBV6-4 to TRBJ2-3; D might be TRBD2 (6 bases). The CDR3 has 14 residues. Germline CDR1 is MRHNA and CDR2 is SNTAGT. With 2 bases removed from V and 3 bases from J, the gap between germline ends came to 9 bases. The DNA of the CDR3 is TGTGCCAGCAGTGACAGGGCGGGGACAGATACGCAGTATTTT. Amino acid sequence: CASSDRAGTDTQYF.

The chain recombines TRBV7-2 with TRBJ2-7; TRBD2 is a possible D gene (6 bases). V was trimmed by 2 bases and J by 4 bases, leaving 15 bases between them. Germline V gene lookup returns CDR1 SGHTA and CDR2 FQGNSA. The CDR3 totals 15 residues. The CDR3 loop reads CASSLRFEGTYEQYF. DNA of the CDR3: TGTGCCAGCAGCTTAAGGTTTGAAGGGACTTACGAGCAGTACTTC.

In nucleotides, the CDR3 is TGCGCCAGCAGCTTGTGGACAGGCTCAATGAACACTGAAGCTTTCTTT. It codes for CASSLWTGSMNTEAFF. The chain carries TRBV5-1 and TRBJ1-1; 7 positions match TRBD1. CDR3 length equals 16 residues. V dropped 1 base and J dropped 0; count of bases not matched to a gene: 6. Germline loops: CDR1 SGHRS, CDR2 YFSETQ.

The V and J genes are TRBV9 and TRBJ1-5; D is uncertain. Germline V gene data show CDR1 as SGDLS and CDR2 as YYNGEE. The CDR3 consists of 14 residues. V lost 4 bases and J 0 bases, leaving 8 bases between the germline ends. CDR3 in DNA: TGTGCCAGCAGCTTACAAGATAGCAATCAGCCCCAGCATTTT. This translates into CASSLQDSNQPQHF. The complete variable domain, with remaining parts taken from reference TRBV9 and TRBJ1-5, reads DSGVTQTPKHLITATGQRVTLRCSPRSGDLSVYWYQQSLDQGLQFLIQYYNGEERAKGNILERFSAQQFPDLHSELNLSSLELGDSALYFCASSLQDSNQPQHFGDGTRLSIL.

The J gene is TRBJ2-3, the V gene TRBV7-2, with D hard to call. Germline V gives CDR1 SGHTA, CDR2 FQGNSA. The V end was cut by 2 bases, the J end by 0 bases, with 9 bases between. The CDR3 contains 15 residues. Written as DNA, the CDR3 is TGTGCCAGCAGCTTAACATCCCATAGCACAGATACGCAGTATTTT. Its protein product is CASSLTSHSTDTQYF.

This clone showed up just once. The rearrangement uses TRBV5-1 and TRBJ1-2; 7 bases are a match to TRBD1. The CDR3 is made up of 14 amino acids. In germline, CDR1 is SGHRS, CDR2 YFSETQ. J lost 2 bases, V lost 3 bases, and 4 bases had no gene match. Here the CDR3 DNA reads TGCGCCAGCAGCTCTCGACAGGGAAACTATGGCTACACCTTC. Translation: CASSSRQGNYGYTF.

V gene TRBV7-6 combines with J gene TRBJ1-4, with D perhaps matching TRBD1 (5 bases). Trimming shortened V by 1 base and J by 5 bases, and 14 bases separated the two germline ends. This CDR3 region has 16 residues. Germline V gene lookup returns CDR1 SGHVS and CDR2 FNYEAQ. The CDR3: CASSLGARGRNEKLFF. The DNA for the CDR3 is TGTGCCAGCAGCTTAGGTGCAAGGGGTCGAAATGAAAAACTGTTTTTT.

The chain is built from TRBV5-6 and TRBJ2-7; 8 nucleotides agree with TRBD2. V lost 3 bases to trimming and J lost 4 bases; unmatched junction nucleotides: 12. Germline V gives CDR1 SGHDT, CDR2 YYEEEE. The CDR3 is 16 amino acids. The CDR3 loop reads CASSSLHAGGRYEQYF. The CDR3 nucleotides read TGTGCCAGCAGCTCTCTTCATGCGGGAGGTAGATACGAGCAGTACTTC.

CDR3 bases: TGTGCCAGCAGCCCCACCGGGACTAGCCCCTACAATGAGCAGTTCTTC. Encoded protein: CASSPTGTSPYNEQFF. This sequence joins TRBV7-3 and TRBJ2-1, with 9 positions matching TRBD2. The CDR3 consists of 16 residues. Germline assignment: CDR1 SGHTA and CDR2 FQGTGA. The V and J ends lost 5 bases and 2 bases, in that order; junction bases with no gene match: 7.

This clone was counted a single time. The chain is built from TRBV12-5 and TRBJ1-2; 7 nucleotides line up with TRBD1. This CDR3 is built from 14 residues. CDR1 is LGHNT, CDR2 FRNRAP, per germline. Trimming at V came to 0 bases and at J to 9 bases, leaving 7 bases not matched to a gene. In DNA, the CDR3 is TGTGCTAGTGGTTTGGTACGACAGGGTTGGCGCTACACCTTC. It translates to CASGLVRQGWRYTF.

The rearrangement links TRBV7-9 to TRBJ1-2; TRBD1 aligns across 9 bases. The CDR3 spans 14 residues. In germline, CDR1 is SEHNR, CDR2 FQNEAQ (reference sequence). Unmatched junction bases numbered 6, after V lost 4 bases and J lost 6 bases. CDR3 loop: CASSSRQGVDGYTF. CDR3 bases: TGTGCCAGCAGCTCACGACAGGGGGTAGATGGCTACACCTTC.

The chain has TRBV29-1 and TRBJ2-6, with D maybe TRBD1 (6 bases). The germline CDR1 and CDR2 sequences are SQVTM and ANQGSEA. This CDR3 is built from 14 residues. V lost 7 bases to trimming and J lost 2 bases, with 12 bases between them. In DNA form, the CDR3 reads TGCAGCGCCACAGGGACGGCTGGGGCCAACGTCCTGACTTTC. Its protein product is CSATGTAGANVLTF.

The V gene is TRBV27, the J gene TRBJ1-6, with a possible D match to TRBD1 (5 bases). Germline V gives CDR1 MNHEY, CDR2 SMNVEV (reference sequence). The length of the CDR3 is 15 residues. Trimming removed 8 bases from V and 6 bases from J, with 17 bases in between. In nucleotides, the CDR3 is TGTGCCAGCGCCCTGACCCTGACAGCTAATTCACCCCTCCACTTT. Its translation is CASALTLTANSPLHF.

The CDR3, as DNA: TGTGCCAGCAGTTTGGCACTAGCGGGAGGGAATGAGCAGTTCTTC. Translating gives CASSLALAGGNEQFF. The V and J genes are TRBV27 and TRBJ2-1; 13 bases match TRBD2. Germline CDR1 reads MNHEY; CDR2 reads SMNVEV (reference sequence). The length of the CDR3 is 15 residues. The J segment lost 7 bases and the V segment lost 3 bases, leaving 3 bases of the junction unmatched.

The rearrangement links TRBV13 to TRBJ2-3; D is possibly TRBD1 (6 bases). V gave up 3 bases and J gave up 4 bases, with 23 bases separating them. Germline V gene lookup returns CDR1 PRHDT and CDR2 FYEKMQ (reference sequence). The CDR3 is made up of 18 amino acids. CDR3 bases: TGTGCCAGCAGCTTCCTCTACGGGACGCAGAGGGGGTCAGATACGCAGTATTTT. It specifies CASSFLYGTQRGSDTQYF.